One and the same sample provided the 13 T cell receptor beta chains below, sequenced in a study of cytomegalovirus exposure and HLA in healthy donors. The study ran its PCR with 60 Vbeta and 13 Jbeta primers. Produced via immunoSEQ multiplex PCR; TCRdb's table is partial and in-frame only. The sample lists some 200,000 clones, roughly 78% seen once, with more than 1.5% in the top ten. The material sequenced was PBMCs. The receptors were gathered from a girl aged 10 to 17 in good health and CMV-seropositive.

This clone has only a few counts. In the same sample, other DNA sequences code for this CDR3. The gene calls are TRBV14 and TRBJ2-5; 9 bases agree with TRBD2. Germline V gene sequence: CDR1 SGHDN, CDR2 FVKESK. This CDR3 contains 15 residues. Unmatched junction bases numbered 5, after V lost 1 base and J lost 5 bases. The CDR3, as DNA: TGTGCCAGCAGCCAAGGTAGCGGGGGATTGGAGACCCAGTACTTC. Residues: CASSQGSGGLETQYF.

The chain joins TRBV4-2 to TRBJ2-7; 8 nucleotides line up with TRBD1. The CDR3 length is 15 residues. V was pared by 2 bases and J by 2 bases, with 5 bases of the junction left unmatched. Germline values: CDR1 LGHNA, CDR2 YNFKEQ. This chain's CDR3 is CASSQFPGQAYEQYF. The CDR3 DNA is TGTGCCAGCAGCCAATTCCCGGGACAGGCCTACGAGCAGTACTTC.

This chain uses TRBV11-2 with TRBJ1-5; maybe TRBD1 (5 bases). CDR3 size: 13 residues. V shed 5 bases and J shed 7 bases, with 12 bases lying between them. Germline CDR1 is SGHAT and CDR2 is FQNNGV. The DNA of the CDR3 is TGTGCCAGCAGCCCGGGGGGAAGCCAGCCCCAGCATTTT. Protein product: CASSPGGSQPQHF.

The CDR3 bases are TGTGCCAGCAGCCACCACCGAACGGGTAGTCCCGGGGAGCTGTTTTTT. This encodes CASSHHRTGSPGELFF. The gene calls are TRBV11-2 and TRBJ2-2, with D unclear. The CDR3 extends over 16 amino acids. V lost 5 bases and J lost 6, with 19 bases in between. The germline CDR1 and CDR2 sequences are SGHAT and FQNNGV. The full variable domain, its missing parts supplied by reference TRBV11-2 and TRBJ2-2, is EAGVAQSPRYKIIEKRQSVAFWCNPISGHATLYWYQQILGQGPKLLIQFQNNGVVDDSQLPKDRFSAERLKGVDSTLKIQPAKLEDSAVYLCASSHHRTGSPGELFFGEGSRLTVL.

CDR3 DNA sequence: TGTGCCAGCACAGGACTAGCGGGGGGCAATGAGCAGTTCTTC. Protein sequence: CASTGLAGGNEQFF. V usage is TRBV6-5 and J usage is TRBJ2-1, with 14 bases that match TRBD2. Losses at the gene ends were 7 bases for V and 6 bases for J; bases not matched to a gene: 2. Per germline, CDR1 MNHEY and CDR2 SVGAGI. CDR3 length: 14 residues.

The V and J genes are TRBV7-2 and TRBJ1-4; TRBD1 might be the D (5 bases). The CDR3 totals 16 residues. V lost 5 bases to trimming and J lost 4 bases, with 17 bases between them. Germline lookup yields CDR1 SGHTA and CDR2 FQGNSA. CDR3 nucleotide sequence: TGTGCCAGCAGCCCGGGGGGGACGGCTGTTAATGAAAAACTGTTTTTT. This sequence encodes CASSPGGTAVNEKLFF.

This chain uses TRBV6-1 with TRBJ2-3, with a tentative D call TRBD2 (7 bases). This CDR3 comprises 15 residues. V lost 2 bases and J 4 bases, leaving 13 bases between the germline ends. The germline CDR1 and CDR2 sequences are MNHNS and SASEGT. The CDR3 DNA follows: TGTGCCAGCAGTGAAATGGGGGGGGGCTCAGATACGCAGTATTTT. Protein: CASSEMGGGSDTQYF.

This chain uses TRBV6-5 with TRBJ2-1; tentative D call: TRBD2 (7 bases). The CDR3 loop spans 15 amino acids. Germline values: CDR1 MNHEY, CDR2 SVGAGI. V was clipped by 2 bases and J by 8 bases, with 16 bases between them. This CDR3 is CASSYRPGGGDEQFF. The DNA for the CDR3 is TGTGCCAGCAGTTACCGTCCAGGCGGGGGCGATGAGCAGTTCTTC.

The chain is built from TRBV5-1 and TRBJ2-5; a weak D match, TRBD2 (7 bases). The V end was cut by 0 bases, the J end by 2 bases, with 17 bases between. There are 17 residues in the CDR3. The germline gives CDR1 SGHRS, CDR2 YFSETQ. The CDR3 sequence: CASSLAAGRGPQETQYF. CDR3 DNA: TGCGCCAGCAGCTTGGCCGCTGGGCGGGGGCCACAAGAGACCCAGTACTTC.

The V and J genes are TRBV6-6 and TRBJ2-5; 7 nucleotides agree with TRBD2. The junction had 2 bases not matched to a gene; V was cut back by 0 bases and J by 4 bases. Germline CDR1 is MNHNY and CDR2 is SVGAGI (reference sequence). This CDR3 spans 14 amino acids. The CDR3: CASSYSGGGETQYF. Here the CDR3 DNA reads TGTGCCAGCAGTTACTCGGGGGGGGGAGAGACCCAGTACTTC.

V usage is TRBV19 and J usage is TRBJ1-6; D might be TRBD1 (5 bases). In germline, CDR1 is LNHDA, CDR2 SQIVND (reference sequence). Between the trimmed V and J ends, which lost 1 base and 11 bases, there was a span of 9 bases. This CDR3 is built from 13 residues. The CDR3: CASSIGGGTPLHF. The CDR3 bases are TGTGCCAGTAGTATAGGGGGGGGAACACCCCTCCACTTT.

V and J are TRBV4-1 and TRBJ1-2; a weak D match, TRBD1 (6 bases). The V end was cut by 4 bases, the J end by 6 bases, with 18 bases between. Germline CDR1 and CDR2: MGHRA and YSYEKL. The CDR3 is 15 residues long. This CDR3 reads CASSLESDRLDGYTF. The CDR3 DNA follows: TGCGCCAGCAGCCTGGAGAGCGACAGGCTCGATGGCTACACCTTC.

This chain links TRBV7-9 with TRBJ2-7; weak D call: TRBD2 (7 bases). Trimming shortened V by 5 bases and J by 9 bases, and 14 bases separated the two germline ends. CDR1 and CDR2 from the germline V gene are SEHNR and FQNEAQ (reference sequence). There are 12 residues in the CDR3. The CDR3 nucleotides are TGTGCCAGCAGCCAAAACAGGGAGGGGCAGTACTTC. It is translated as CASSQNREGQYF.